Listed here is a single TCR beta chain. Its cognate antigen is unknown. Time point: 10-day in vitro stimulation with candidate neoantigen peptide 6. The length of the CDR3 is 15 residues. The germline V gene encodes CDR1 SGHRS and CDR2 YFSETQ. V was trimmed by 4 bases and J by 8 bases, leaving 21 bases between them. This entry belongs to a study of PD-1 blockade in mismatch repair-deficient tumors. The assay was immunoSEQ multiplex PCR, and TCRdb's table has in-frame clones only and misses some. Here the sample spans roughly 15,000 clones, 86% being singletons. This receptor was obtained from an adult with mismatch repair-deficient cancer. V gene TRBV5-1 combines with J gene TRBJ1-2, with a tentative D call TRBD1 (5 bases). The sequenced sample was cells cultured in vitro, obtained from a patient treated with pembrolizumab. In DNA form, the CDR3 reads TGCGCCAGCAGCGACCCCAAGGACGGGGCGGGAGGCTACACCTTC. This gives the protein CASSDPKDGAGGYTF.